These T cell receptor beta chains were read from a single sample in a study of T cell responses to AZD1222 COVID-19 vaccine. Method: immunoSEQ multiplex PCR; TCRdb's copy keeps in-frame clones and lacks some. Among 80,000 to 100,000 clones listed, about 89% were seen once. This specimen was peripheral blood, taken on day 0 of AZD1222 vaccination. The receptor set was obtained from an adult in good health. The CDR3 runs from the conserved cysteine through the conserved F or W. Fields, in order: clone size, V gene, D gene, J gene, CDR3 protein, CDR3 DNA. A D gene is named only where the DNA matches it firmly. Rows give clone size only sometimes, using once, few, many, or a class for an expanded clone.

clone size: NA; V gene: TRBV19; D gene: TRBD1; J gene: TRBJ1-1; CDR3 protein: CASGGDRLNTEAFF; CDR3 DNA: TGTGCCAGTGGGGGGGACAGACTGAACACTGAAGCTTTCTTT
clone size: NA; V gene: TRBV19; D gene: NA; J gene: TRBJ2-1; CDR3 protein: CASRGQTSYNEQFF; CDR3 DNA: TGTGCCAGTAGAGGACAGACATCCTACAATGAGCAGTTCTTC
clone size: NA; V gene: TRBV18; D gene: TRBD1; J gene: TRBJ1-2; CDR3 protein: CASSQQTATGVGVDGYTF; CDR3 DNA: TGTGCCAGCTCACAACAAACCGCGACAGGGGTTGGGGTAGATGGCTACACCTTC
clone size: NA; V gene: TRBV3-1/TRBV3-2; D gene: TRBD1; J gene: TRBJ1-1; CDR3 protein: CASSDRGGTEAFF; CDR3 DNA: TGTGCCAGCAGCGACAGGGGCGGCACTGAAGCTTTCTTT
clone size: NA; V gene: TRBV27; D gene: NA; J gene: TRBJ2-2; CDR3 protein: CASSLRGSGELFF; CDR3 DNA: TGTGCCAGCAGTTTAAGGGGTTCCGGGGAGCTGTTTTTT
clone size: NA; V gene: TRBV12-3/TRBV12-4; D gene: NA; J gene: TRBJ1-2; CDR3 protein: CASSFGEGGYTF; CDR3 DNA: NA
clone size: NA; V gene: TRBV3-1/TRBV3-2; D gene: NA; J gene: TRBJ2-4; CDR3 protein: CASSPSGGSLAKNIQYF; CDR3 DNA: TGTGCCAGCAGCCCCTCTGGGGGGTCCCTAGCCAAAAACATTCAGTACTTC
clone size: once; V gene: TRBV9; D gene: TRBD1; J gene: TRBJ1-5; CDR3 protein: CASSIGTGGSQPQHF; CDR3 DNA: TGTGCCAGCAGCATCGGGACAGGGGGCTCTCAGCCCCAGCATTTT
clone size: NA; V gene: TRBV12-3/TRBV12-4; D gene: NA; J gene: TRBJ1-2; CDR3 protein: CASSLGTTGYTF; CDR3 DNA: TGTGCCAGCAGCCTAGGTACAACTGGCTACACCTTC
clone size: NA; V gene: TRBV3-1/TRBV3-2; D gene: NA; J gene: TRBJ1-2; CDR3 protein: CASSLNYGYTF; CDR3 DNA: TGTGCCAGCAGCCTGAACTATGGCTACACCTTC
clone size: once; V gene: TRBV9; D gene: TRBD2; J gene: TRBJ2-1; CDR3 protein: CASSVAPPTSGSLEQFF; CDR3 DNA: TGTGCCAGCAGCGTAGCCCCCCCTACTAGCGGGAGTCTTGAGCAGTTCTTC
clone size: NA; V gene: TRBV24-1; D gene: TRBD1; J gene: TRBJ2-1; CDR3 protein: CATSDLGDRTNEQFF; CDR3 DNA: TGTGCCACCAGTGATTTAGGGGACAGGACCAATGAGCAGTTCTTC
clone size: NA; V gene: TRBV7-8; D gene: NA; J gene: TRBJ1-2; CDR3 protein: CASSLRVTPYIYGYTF; CDR3 DNA: TGTGCCAGCAGCTTACGGGTTACTCCCTATATCTATGGCTACACCTTC
clone size: NA; V gene: TRBV4-3; D gene: TRBD2; J gene: TRBJ2-1; CDR3 protein: CASSQGTSGYNEQFF; CDR3 DNA: TGCGCCAGCAGCCAAGGGACTAGCGGCTACAATGAGCAGTTCTTC
clone size: NA; V gene: TRBV7-2; D gene: TRBD2; J gene: TRBJ2-2; CDR3 protein: CASSPQTSGVTRGELFF; CDR3 DNA: TGTGCCAGCAGCCCGCAGACTAGCGGGGTAACAAGGGGGGAGCTGTTTTTT
clone size: NA; V gene: TRBV6-6; D gene: TRBD2; J gene: TRBJ2-1; CDR3 protein: CASSYGRVHEQFF; CDR3 DNA: TGTGCCAGCAGTTACGGGAGGGTCCATGAGCAGTTCTTC
clone size: NA; V gene: TRBV4-3; D gene: NA; J gene: TRBJ1-1; CDR3 protein: CASSHDTGRRTEAFF; CDR3 DNA: TGCGCCAGCAGCCATGATACAGGGAGGAGGACTGAAGCTTTCTTT
clone size: many; V gene: TRBV6-1; D gene: TRBD1; J gene: TRBJ2-7; CDR3 protein: CASSEGTGVSEQYF; CDR3 DNA: TGTGCCAGCAGTGAAGGGACAGGGGTGAGCGAGCAGTACTTC
clone size: NA; V gene: TRBV7-2; D gene: NA; J gene: TRBJ2-7; CDR3 protein: CASSFYLGGGPHEQYF; CDR3 DNA: TGTGCCAGCAGCTTCTATCTAGGGGGGGGCCCCCACGAGCAGTACTTC
clone size: NA; V gene: TRBV28; D gene: NA; J gene: TRBJ1-5; CDR3 protein: CASNNGPIQSRPQHF; CDR3 DNA: TGTGCCAGCAACAACGGACCGATACAGTCGCGGCCCCAGCATTTT
clone size: NA; V gene: TRBV28; D gene: TRBD2; J gene: TRBJ2-1; CDR3 protein: CASSYAGGIGEQFF; CDR3 DNA: TGTGCCAGCAGTTACGCGGGAGGAATTGGTGAGCAGTTCTTC
clone size: NA; V gene: TRBV7-3; D gene: NA; J gene: TRBJ2-1; CDR3 protein: CASSPGRNEQFF; CDR3 DNA: TGTGCCAGCAGCCCGGGACGCAATGAGCAGTTCTTC
clone size: NA; V gene: TRBV5-6; D gene: TRBD1; J gene: TRBJ1-6; CDR3 protein: CASSLLQGANSPLHF; CDR3 DNA: TGTGCCAGCAGCCTCCTACAGGGGGCAAATTCACCCCTCCACTTT
clone size: NA; V gene: TRBV5-1; D gene: NA; J gene: TRBJ1-1; CDR3 protein: CASSLGVNTEAFF; CDR3 DNA: TGCGCCAGCAGCTTAGGAGTGAACACTGAAGCTTTCTTT
clone size: NA; V gene: TRBV10-3; D gene: NA; J gene: TRBJ1-2; CDR3 protein: CAISPGPPTNYGYTF; CDR3 DNA: TGTGCCATCAGTCCCGGCCCACCAACGAACTATGGCTACACCTTC
clone size: NA; V gene: TRBV6-5; D gene: NA; J gene: TRBJ2-3; CDR3 protein: CASSYSTGPPWDTQYF; CDR3 DNA: TGTGCCAGCAGTTACTCGACAGGTCCTCCTTGGGATACGCAGTATTTT
clone size: NA; V gene: TRBV5-1; D gene: NA; J gene: TRBJ2-7; CDR3 protein: CASSLTRQGAGEQYF; CDR3 DNA: TGCGCCAGCAGCTTGACAAGACAGGGAGCGGGGGAGCAGTACTTC
clone size: NA; V gene: TRBV19; D gene: NA; J gene: TRBJ2-5; CDR3 protein: CASSNWRAQYF; CDR3 DNA: TGTGCCAGTAGTAACTGGCGGGCCCAGTACTTC
clone size: NA; V gene: TRBV15; D gene: NA; J gene: TRBJ1-3; CDR3 protein: CATSSRASGNTIYF; CDR3 DNA: TGTGCCACCAGCTCCCGGGCCTCTGGAAACACCATATATTTT
clone size: many; V gene: TRBV5-1; D gene: TRBD1; J gene: TRBJ1-2; CDR3 protein: CASSPGTGDGYTF; CDR3 DNA: TGCGCCAGCAGCCCCGGGACAGGGGATGGCTACACCTTC
clone size: NA; V gene: TRBV3-1/TRBV3-2; D gene: NA; J gene: TRBJ1-2; CDR3 protein: CASSQAMVGYTF; CDR3 DNA: TGTGCCAGCAGCCAAGCCATGGTGGGCTACACCTTC
clone size: NA; V gene: TRBV5-4; D gene: TRBD2; J gene: TRBJ2-1; CDR3 protein: CASSYGTSGGSYNEQFF; CDR3 DNA: TGTGCCAGCAGCTATGGGACTAGCGGGGGGAGCTACAATGAGCAGTTCTTC